This is a list of T cell receptor beta chains from one sample in a study of regulatory T cells in long-lasting Graves disease. TCRdb re-called the multiplex PCR reads with MiXCR, one entry per CDR3 protein. The sample comprises 400,000 to 500,000 distinct CDR3 sequences, around 20% of which are singletons, and approximately 8% rests with the top ten. Sequencing used peripheral blood mononuclear cells (PBMCs), obtained when the disease was refractory, from a patient treated with antithyroid drugs. The origin of the receptors is a female donor with Graves disease. The CDR3 runs from the conserved cysteine through the conserved F or W. The order of the fields is J gene, clone size, V gene, D gene, CDR3 DNA, CDR3 protein. A D gene is named only where the DNA matches it firmly. A row's size may be missing; if present it is once, few, many or a size class.

J gene: TRBJ2-1; clone size: few; V gene: TRBV11-2; D gene: TRBD2; CDR3 DNA: TGTGCCAGCAGCTTAGGAGAGGGCGGGAGATTTCGCAATGAGCAGTTCTTC; CDR3 protein: CASSLGEGGRFRNEQFF
J gene: TRBJ2-7; clone size: few; V gene: TRBV5-5; D gene: -; CDR3 DNA: TGTGCCAGCAGCTTGGTGGACTCAACGATGAGCTCCTACGAGCAGTACTTC; CDR3 protein: CASSLVDSTMSSYEQYF
J gene: TRBJ2-6; clone size: few; V gene: TRBV5-1; D gene: -; CDR3 DNA: TGCGCCAGCGAGCAGGGATCTGGGGCCAACGTCCTGACTTTC; CDR3 protein: CASEQGSGANVLTF
J gene: TRBJ2-1; clone size: -; V gene: TRBV6-1; D gene: -; CDR3 DNA: TGTGCCAGCAGCGTGGGGGGGCAGGGGAATGATGAGCAGTTCTTC; CDR3 protein: CASSVGGQGNDEQFF
J gene: TRBJ2-3; clone size: -; V gene: TRBV18; D gene: TRBD1; CDR3 DNA: TGTGCCAGCTCACGGACAATGGGGACAGGGGCATTGAGAGATACGCAGTATTTT; CDR3 protein: CASSRTMGTGALRDTQYF
J gene: TRBJ1-4; clone size: many; V gene: TRBV12-3/TRBV12-4; D gene: TRBD1; CDR3 DNA: TGTGCCAGCAGCCTCCTAGGACAGGGCGGGGCGGGAAAACTGTTTTTT; CDR3 protein: CASSLLGQGGAGKLFF
J gene: TRBJ2-7; clone size: -; V gene: TRBV7-3; D gene: -; CDR3 DNA: TGTGCTAGCAGCCTGGGAGGGGGCATCTCCTACGAGCAGTACTTC; CDR3 protein: CASSLGGGISYEQYF
J gene: TRBJ2-2; clone size: once; V gene: TRBV2; D gene: TRBD2; CDR3 DNA: TGTGCCAGCAGTGAAGTTTCTAGCGGGAGACTCACCGGGGAGCTGTTTTTT; CDR3 protein: CASSEVSSGRLTGELFF
J gene: TRBJ2-7; clone size: -; V gene: TRBV7-9; D gene: -; CDR3 DNA: TGTGCCAGCAGCTTCCCAGGGGAGGGCTACGAGCAGTACTTC; CDR3 protein: CASSFPGEGYEQYF
J gene: TRBJ1-1; clone size: -; V gene: TRBV10-2; D gene: -; CDR3 DNA: TGCGCCAGCAGTTCGTATTACACTGAAGCTTTCTTT; CDR3 protein: CASSSYYTEAFF
J gene: TRBJ1-2; clone size: many; V gene: TRBV28; D gene: -; CDR3 DNA: TGTGCCAGCAGTCCCGAGGGGACAAACTATGGCTACACCTTC; CDR3 protein: CASSPEGTNYGYTF
J gene: TRBJ2-7; clone size: many; V gene: TRBV18; D gene: -; CDR3 DNA: TGTGCCAGCTCACCACCCCAGGGTGCACCCTACGAGCAGTACTTC; CDR3 protein: CASSPPQGAPYEQYF
J gene: TRBJ1-1; clone size: few; V gene: TRBV9; D gene: -; CDR3 DNA: TGTGCCAGCAGCGTCCTTATTCAAGGGGGTGAAGCTTTCTTT; CDR3 protein: CASSVLIQGGEAFF
J gene: TRBJ2-7; clone size: -; V gene: TRBV29-1; D gene: TRBD1; CDR3 DNA: TGCAGCGCCGCCGCCACAGGGGCCGAGCAGTACTTC; CDR3 protein: CSAAATGAEQYF
J gene: TRBJ2-3; clone size: few; V gene: TRBV28; D gene: -; CDR3 DNA: TGTGCCAGCAGGAGCGGGAGCACAGATACGCAGTATTTT; CDR3 protein: CASRSGSTDTQYF
J gene: TRBJ1-2; clone size: many; V gene: TRBV28; D gene: TRBD1; CDR3 DNA: TGTGCCACCTGGAGGGAACAGGGGAGAGATGGCTACACCTTC; CDR3 protein: CATWREQGRDGYTF
J gene: TRBJ2-7; clone size: many; V gene: TRBV7-8; D gene: TRBD2; CDR3 DNA: TGTGCCAGCAGCTTAGCGGTGGCGGGAGGCTCCTACGAGCAGTACTTC; CDR3 protein: CASSLAVAGGSYEQYF
J gene: TRBJ1-5; clone size: few; V gene: TRBV15; D gene: TRBD1; CDR3 DNA: TGTGCCACCAGCAGAGCAGGGGGTCGGAGCAATCAGCCCCAGCATTTT; CDR3 protein: CATSRAGGRSNQPQHF
J gene: TRBJ1-2; clone size: many; V gene: TRBV2; D gene: -; CDR3 DNA: TGTGCCAGCAGCCTACGGGCCGCTAGCTATGGCTACACCTTC; CDR3 protein: CASSLRAASYGYTF
J gene: TRBJ2-7; clone size: -; V gene: TRBV2; D gene: -; CDR3 DNA: TGTGCCAGCAGTGAAGGACTCGGGGTTGAGCAGTACTTC; CDR3 protein: CASSEGLGVEQYF
J gene: TRBJ2-7; clone size: many; V gene: TRBV27; D gene: -; CDR3 DNA: TGTGCCAGCGCCCTCAGGAGCTCCTACGAGCAGTACTTC; CDR3 protein: CASALRSSYEQYF
J gene: TRBJ1-1; clone size: few; V gene: TRBV18; D gene: -; CDR3 DNA: TGTGCCAGCTCACCACTCACAGGCATGAACACTGAAGCTTTCTTT; CDR3 protein: CASSPLTGMNTEAFF
J gene: TRBJ2-5; clone size: many; V gene: TRBV30; D gene: -; CDR3 DNA: TGTGCCTGCCCGGGGGCAGGGAGGGCGGCCCAGTACTTC; CDR3 protein: CACPGAGRAAQYF
J gene: TRBJ2-1; clone size: few; V gene: TRBV14; D gene: TRBD2; CDR3 DNA: TGTGCCAGCAGCGCGTCGGGAGGTGCAATGAGGCAGTTCTTC; CDR3 protein: CASSASGGAMRQFF
J gene: TRBJ2-2; clone size: many; V gene: TRBV6-5; D gene: -; CDR3 DNA: TGTGCCAGCAGTTTCCTCTGGGACGCCGGGGAGCTGTTTTTT; CDR3 protein: CASSFLWDAGELFF
J gene: TRBJ2-1; clone size: -; V gene: TRBV2; D gene: -; CDR3 DNA: TGTGCCAGCAGCCGGGGAGACTCCTACAATGAGCAGTTCTTC; CDR3 protein: CASSRGDSYNEQFF
J gene: TRBJ1-1; clone size: many; V gene: TRBV28; D gene: -; CDR3 DNA: TGTGCCAGCACCCCGGGCAGAAAGAACACTGAAGCTTTCTTT; CDR3 protein: CASTPGRKNTEAFF
J gene: TRBJ2-7; clone size: few; V gene: TRBV2; D gene: -; CDR3 DNA: TGTGCCAGCAGTCCTCGGGCTATAGCCTACGAGCAGTACTTC; CDR3 protein: CASSPRAIAYEQYF
J gene: TRBJ2-4; clone size: many; V gene: TRBV5-1; D gene: -; CDR3 DNA: TGCGCCAGCAGCTTGCGCCTGGGGGCAGACATTCAGTACTTC; CDR3 protein: CASSLRLGADIQYF
J gene: TRBJ1-2; clone size: -; V gene: TRBV5-1; D gene: -; CDR3 DNA: TGCGCCAGCAGCCCCGGACAGCCGCGTGGCTACACCTTC; CDR3 protein: CASSPGQPRGYTF
J gene: TRBJ2-5; clone size: -; V gene: TRBV5-1; D gene: -; CDR3 DNA: TGCGCCAGCAGCTTGGGACAGGTCTTCCAAGAGACCCAGTACTTC; CDR3 protein: CASSLGQVFQETQYF
J gene: TRBJ2-7; clone size: -; V gene: TRBV12-3/TRBV12-4; D gene: -; CDR3 DNA: TGTGCCAGCAGGTTCCTGAGTACCCCCTACGAGCAGTACTTC; CDR3 protein: CASRFLSTPYEQYF
J gene: TRBJ2-7; clone size: once; V gene: TRBV6-1; D gene: TRBD2; CDR3 DNA: TGTGCCAGCACCTTCGGACTAGCGGGAGACCCGCCCTACGAGCAGTACTTC; CDR3 protein: CASTFGLAGDPPYEQYF
J gene: TRBJ2-1; clone size: many; V gene: TRBV7-9; D gene: -; CDR3 DNA: TGTGCCAGCAGCTTAGTGGGTTTGGGGCTAGCCGGCAATGAGCAGTTCTTC; CDR3 protein: CASSLVGLGLAGNEQFF
J gene: TRBJ2-7; clone size: many; V gene: TRBV28; D gene: TRBD2; CDR3 DNA: TGTGCCAGCACCACCTCTCCCTCTCTAGCGGGGGACCGCGAGCAGTACTTC; CDR3 protein: CASTTSPSLAGDREQYF
J gene: TRBJ2-5; clone size: few; V gene: TRBV29-1; D gene: -; CDR3 DNA: TGCAGCGTTGATGGTCTGAAACAGGGTAGAGAGACCCAGTACTTC; CDR3 protein: CSVDGLKQGRETQYF
J gene: TRBJ2-2; clone size: few; V gene: TRBV28; D gene: TRBD1; CDR3 DNA: TGTGCCAGCAGTTCAACCGGGACAGGGGCCGGGGAGCTGTTTTTT; CDR3 protein: CASSSTGTGAGELFF
J gene: TRBJ2-7; clone size: -; V gene: TRBV6-5; D gene: -; CDR3 DNA: TGTGCCAGCAGTTATTATCCGGGACACCACTACGAGCAGTACTTC; CDR3 protein: CASSYYPGHHYEQYF
J gene: TRBJ1-2; clone size: few; V gene: TRBV19; D gene: TRBD1; CDR3 DNA: TGTGCCAGTAGTCCCGACAGGGCGGCTGACTATGGCTACACCTTC; CDR3 protein: CASSPDRAADYGYTF
J gene: TRBJ2-7; clone size: many; V gene: TRBV6-1; D gene: TRBD1; CDR3 DNA: TGTGCCAGCAGGGGAGACAGGGGAACCTACGAGCAGTACTTC; CDR3 protein: CASRGDRGTYEQYF
J gene: TRBJ2-5; clone size: -; V gene: TRBV7-9; D gene: TRBD2; CDR3 DNA: TGTGCCAGCAGCTTTGAGGCTGTCCTCTCGGGGGGACCCCAAGAGACCCAGTACTTC; CDR3 protein: CASSFEAVLSGGPQETQYF
J gene: TRBJ2-7; clone size: -; V gene: TRBV3-2; D gene: -; CDR3 DNA: TGTGCCAGCAGCCAGGCGGGAGTGCCCTACGAGCAGTACTTC; CDR3 protein: CASSQAGVPYEQYF
J gene: TRBJ2-7; clone size: many; V gene: TRBV5-6; D gene: -; CDR3 DNA: TGTGCCAGCAGCTTGGCCCCGGGACTCCGCTCCTACGAGCAGTACTTC; CDR3 protein: CASSLAPGLRSYEQYF
J gene: TRBJ2-5; clone size: many; V gene: TRBV20-1; D gene: -; CDR3 DNA: TGCAGTGCTAGGCCAGATGACACCCAGACCCAGTACTTC; CDR3 protein: CSARPDDTQTQYF
J gene: TRBJ2-2; clone size: -; V gene: TRBV7-3; D gene: TRBD2; CDR3 DNA: TGTGCCAGCAGCCCCACTTTAGCTAGCGGAAACACCGGGGAGCTGTTTTTT; CDR3 protein: CASSPTLASGNTGELFF
J gene: TRBJ2-7; clone size: many; V gene: TRBV28; D gene: -; CDR3 DNA: TGTGCCAGTAACCCCCCAGGGTTCGAGCAGTACTTC; CDR3 protein: CASNPPGFEQYF
J gene: TRBJ2-7; clone size: many; V gene: TRBV6-1; D gene: TRBD2; CDR3 DNA: TGTGCCACCACCACCCCAAGCGGGACGAACGGTTACGAGCAGTACTTC; CDR3 protein: CATTTPSGTNGYEQYF